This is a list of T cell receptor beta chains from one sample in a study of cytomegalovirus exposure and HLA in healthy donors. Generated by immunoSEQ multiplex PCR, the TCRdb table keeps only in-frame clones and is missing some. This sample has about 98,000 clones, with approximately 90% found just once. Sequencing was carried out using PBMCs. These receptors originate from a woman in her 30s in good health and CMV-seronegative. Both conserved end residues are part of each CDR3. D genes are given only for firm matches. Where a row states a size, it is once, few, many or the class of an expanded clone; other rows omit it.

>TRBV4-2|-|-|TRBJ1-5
TGTGCCAGCAGCCCAATCCGGGGTGGCAATCAGCCCCAGCATTTT
CASSPIRGGNQPQHF
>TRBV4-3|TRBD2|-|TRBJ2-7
TGCGCCAGCAGTGAAAGTAGCGGGAGGGCGTCCTACGAGCAGTACTTC
CASSESSGRASYEQYF
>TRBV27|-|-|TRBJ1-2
TGTGCCAGCAGCCGCTCCAGGGACTATGGCTACACCTTC
CASSRSRDYGYTF
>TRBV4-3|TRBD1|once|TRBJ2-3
TGCGCCAGCAGCCAGACTCCGGGACAGGGTAGCACAGATACGCAGTATTTT
CASSQTPGQGSTDTQYF
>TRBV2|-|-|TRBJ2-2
TGTGCCAGCAGTGGACAAAACACCGGGGAGCTGTTTTTT
CASSGQNTGELFF
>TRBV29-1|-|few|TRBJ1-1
TGCAGCGGATCAGAGACACAAATGAACACTGAAGCTTTCTTT
CSGSETQMNTEAFF
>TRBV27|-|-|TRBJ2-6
TGTGCCAGCATCCGGGGGTGGGGCCTTGGGGCCAACGTCCTGACTTTC
CASIRGWGLGANVLTF
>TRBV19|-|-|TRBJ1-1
TGTGCCAGTAGTATGCGGGGGACTGAAGCTTTCTTT
CASSMRGTEAFF
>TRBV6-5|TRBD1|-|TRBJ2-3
TGTGCCAGTATTTCACAGGGGGATACGCAGTATTTT
CASISQGDTQYF
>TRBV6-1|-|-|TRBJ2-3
TGTGCCAGCAGTGAATACGGGCAGGGCCCTATTATAGATACGCAGTATTTT
CASSEYGQGPIIDTQYF
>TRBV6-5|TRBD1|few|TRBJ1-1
TGTGCCAGCAGTCCAGGACAGGGTGGTGAAGCTTTCTTT
CASSPGQGGEAFF
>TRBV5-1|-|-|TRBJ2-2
TGCGCCAGCAGCTTGGAACTGAACACCGGGGAGCTGTTTTTT
CASSLELNTGELFF
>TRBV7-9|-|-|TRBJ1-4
TGTGCCAGCAGCCATCAAGGGCCGGGGAGAGCAACTAATGAAAAACTGTTTTTT
CASSHQGPGRATNEKLFF
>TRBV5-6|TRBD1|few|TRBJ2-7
TGTGCCAGCAGTCAGACAGGGCCCTACGAGCAGTACTTC
CASSQTGPYEQYF
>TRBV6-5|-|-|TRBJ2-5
TGTGCCAGCAGTTACTTTGGTGGGGGGAAAGAGACCCAGTACTTC
CASSYFGGGKETQYF
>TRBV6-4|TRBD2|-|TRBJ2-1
TGTGCCAGCAGTCTAGGGACTAGCGGGAGCTCCTACAATGAGCAGTTCTTC
CASSLGTSGSSYNEQFF
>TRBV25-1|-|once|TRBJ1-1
TGTGCCAGCAGTGAATTGACAGTCCCGAACACTGAAGCTTTCTTT
CASSELTVPNTEAFF
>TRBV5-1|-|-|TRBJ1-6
TGCGCCAGCAGCTTGGAGCAGGGTTCACCCCTCCACTTT
CASSLEQGSPLHF
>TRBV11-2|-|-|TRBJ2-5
TGTGCCAGCAGCTTAGGGGCCAGCCACCAAGAGACCCAGTACTTC
CASSLGASHQETQYF
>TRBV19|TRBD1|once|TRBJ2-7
TGTGCCACCCAGGGGGACAGAGGCTACGAGCAGTACTTC
CATQGDRGYEQYF
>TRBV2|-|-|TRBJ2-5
TGTGCCAGCAGTGATCTGGGCAGTGGGATCGGGAGCGAGACCCAGTACTTC
CASSDLGSGIGSETQYF
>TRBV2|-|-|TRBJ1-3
TGTGCCAGACGACAGAGTTCCTCTGGAAACACCATATATTTT
CARRQSSSGNTIYF
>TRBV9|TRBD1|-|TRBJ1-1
TGTGCCAGCAGCGGGGGGACAGGGGCGAAGAGCACTGAAGCTTTCTTT
CASSGGTGAKSTEAFF
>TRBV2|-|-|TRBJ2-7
TGTGCCAGCAGTGAGGACAATCTAGGATACGAGCAGTACTTC
CASSEDNLGYEQYF
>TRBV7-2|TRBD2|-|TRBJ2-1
TGTGCCAGCAGCTTAGTATCTAGCGGGAGGGTTGAGCAGTTCTTC
CASSLVSSGRVEQFF
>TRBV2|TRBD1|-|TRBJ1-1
TGTGCCAGCAGTATTGGGGACAGACGGGACACTGAAGCTTTCTTT
CASSIGDRRDTEAFF
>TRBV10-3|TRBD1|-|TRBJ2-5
TGTGCCATCAGTGAGTCGAGACAGGGGGCGCAGACCCAGTACTTC
CAISESRQGAQTQYF
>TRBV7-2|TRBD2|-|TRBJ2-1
TGTGCCAGCAGCTATGATAGCGGGAGGGACAATGAGCAGTTCTTC
CASSYDSGRDNEQFF
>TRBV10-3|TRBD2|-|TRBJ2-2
TGTGCCATCAGTGAGTCGTCAGGAGGTAGCGGGAGGGTCGGCACCGGGGAGCTGTTTTTT
CAISESSGGSGRVGTGELFF
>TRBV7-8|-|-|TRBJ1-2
TGTGCCAGCGGGAGATCTAACTATGGCTACACCTTC
CASGRSNYGYTF
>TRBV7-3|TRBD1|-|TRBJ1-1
TGTGCCAGCAGCTTATGGGACAGGGGGGACACTGAAGCTTTCTTT
CASSLWDRGDTEAFF
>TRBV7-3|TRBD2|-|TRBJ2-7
TGTGCCAGCAGCTTAACCGGGCTAGCGGGGTACGAGCAGTACTTC
CASSLTGLAGYEQYF
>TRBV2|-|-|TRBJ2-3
TGTGCCAGCAGTGTCCCCCGGGGTACAGAATCTACGCAGTATTTT
CASSVPRGTESTQYF
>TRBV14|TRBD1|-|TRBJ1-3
TGTGCCAGCAGCAAAATACAGGGGACTTATGGAAACACCATATATTTT
CASSKIQGTYGNTIYF
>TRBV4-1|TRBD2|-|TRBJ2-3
TGCGCCAGCAGCCAAGACGGGGGGGGGACTAGCACAGATACGCAGTATTTT
CASSQDGGGTSTDTQYF
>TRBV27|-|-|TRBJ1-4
TGTGCCACCGGAAGCGGGACCGGGAGGGAAAAACTGTTTTTT
CATGSGTGREKLFF
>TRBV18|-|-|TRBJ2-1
TGTGCCAGCTCACCGAAGCAGGGCCCACGCGAAAATGAGCAGTTCTTC
CASSPKQGPRENEQFF
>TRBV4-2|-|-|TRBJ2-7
TGTGCCAGCAGCCAAGACGGGGGAATGGGCGAGCAGTACTTC
CASSQDGGMGEQYF
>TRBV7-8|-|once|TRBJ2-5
TGTGCCAGCAGGTCAGGGTGGCAAGAGACCCAGTACTTC
CASRSGWQETQYF
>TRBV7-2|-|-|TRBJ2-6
TGTGCCAGCAGCTTAGCGGGCCCGACTGGGGCCAACGTCCTGACTTTC
CASSLAGPTGANVLTF
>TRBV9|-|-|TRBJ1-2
TGTGCCAGCAGCGTAGCAGTAGCGGAAGCTGGCTACACCTTC
CASSVAVAEAGYTF
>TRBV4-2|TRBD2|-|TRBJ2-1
TGTGCCAGCAGCCAGACTGGACTAGCGGGAACTGGTGGTGAGCAGTTCTTC
CASSQTGLAGTGGEQFF
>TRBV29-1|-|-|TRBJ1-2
TGCAGCGTTGTTTCCCCGTCTAACTATGGCTACACCTTC
CSVVSPSNYGYTF
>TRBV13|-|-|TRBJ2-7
TGTGCCAGCACCGTTGGGAGGAGCTCCTACGAGCAGTACTTC
CASTVGRSSYEQYF
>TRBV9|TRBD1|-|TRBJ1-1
TGTGCCAGCAGCGGGGACAGGGGCACTGAAGCTTTCTTT
CASSGDRGTEAFF
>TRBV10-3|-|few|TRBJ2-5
TGTGCCATCAGCGCCGGGGTTACTGGGGAGACCCAGTACTTC
CAISAGVTGETQYF
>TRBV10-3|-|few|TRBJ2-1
TGTGCCATCAGAGATTTTCGAGCGGCTAGCTCCTACAATGAGCAGTTCTTC
CAIRDFRAASSYNEQFF
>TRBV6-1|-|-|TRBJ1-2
TGTGCCAGCAGTGAAGGGAGGGACTATGGCTACACCTTC
CASSEGRDYGYTF
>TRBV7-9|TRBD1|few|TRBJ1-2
TGTGCCAGCAGCCCTACCCAGGGGGCGCATGGCTACACCTTC
CASSPTQGAHGYTF
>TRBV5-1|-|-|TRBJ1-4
TGCGCCAGCAGCTTGGCTACCTCAACTAATGAAAAACTGTTTTTT
CASSLATSTNEKLFF
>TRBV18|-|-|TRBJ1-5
TGTGCCAGCTCGCACAGGGACAATCAGCCCCAGCATTTT
CASSHRDNQPQHF
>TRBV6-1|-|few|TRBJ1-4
TGTGCCAGCAGTGAAGCGGGGCAGGGAACTAATGAAAAACTGTTTTTT
CASSEAGQGTNEKLFF
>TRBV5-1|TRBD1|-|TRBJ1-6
TGCGCCAGCAGCTCGACGGGACAGGGTGAATCACCCCTCCACTTT
CASSSTGQGESPLHF
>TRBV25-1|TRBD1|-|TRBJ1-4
TGTGCCAGCAGTGATAGTCGACAGGGTGGGCAAAAACTGTTTTTT
CASSDSRQGGQKLFF
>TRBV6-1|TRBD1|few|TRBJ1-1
TGTGCCAGCCCACTTTCCTTAGGGACAGGAGAAGCTTTCTTT
CASPLSLGTGEAFF
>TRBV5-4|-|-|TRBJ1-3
TGTGCCAGCAGCTTTATGAGCTCTGGAAACACCATATATTTT
CASSFMSSGNTIYF
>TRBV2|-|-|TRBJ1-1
TGTGCCAGCAAGGCAGGGAAGAACACTGAAGCTTTCTTT
CASKAGKNTEAFF
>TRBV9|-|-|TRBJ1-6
TGTGCCAGCAGCTCAGACCAGGGGCGGTCACCCCTCCACTTT
CASSSDQGRSPLHF
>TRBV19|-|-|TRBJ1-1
TGTGCCAGTAGTATAGACAGTTCCTGGGAGGGCACTGAAGCTTTCTTT
CASSIDSSWEGTEAFF
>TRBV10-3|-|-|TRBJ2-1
TGTGCCATCAGTGAGTCGACGGGTCCGGGCAATGAGCAGTTCTTC
CAISESTGPGNEQFF